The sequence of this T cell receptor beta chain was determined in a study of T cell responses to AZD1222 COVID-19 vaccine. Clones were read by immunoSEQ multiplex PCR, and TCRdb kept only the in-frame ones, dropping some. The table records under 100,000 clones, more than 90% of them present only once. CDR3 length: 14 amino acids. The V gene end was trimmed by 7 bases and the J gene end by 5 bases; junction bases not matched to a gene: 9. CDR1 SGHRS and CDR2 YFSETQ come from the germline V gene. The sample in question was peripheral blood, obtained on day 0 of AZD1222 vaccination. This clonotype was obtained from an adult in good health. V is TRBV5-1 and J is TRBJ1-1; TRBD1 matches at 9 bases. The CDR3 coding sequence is TGCGCCAGCCGACAGGGGGGAAAGGGTACTGAAGCTTTCTTT. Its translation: CASRQGGKGTEAFF. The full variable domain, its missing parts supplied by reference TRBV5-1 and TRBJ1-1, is KAGVTQTPRYLIKTRGQQVTLSCSPISGHRSVSWYQQTPGQGLQFLFEYFSETQRNKGNFPGRFSGRQFSNSRSEMNVSTLELGDSALYLCASRQGGKGTEAFFGQGTRLTVV.